This T cell receptor (beta chain) was recovered during a study of blood T cell repertoires in COVID-19. Study-wide background: Sample material is recorded as cDNA or gDNA derived from T cells, B-cell-depleted T cells, or PBMCs.

In the original processing: Reference gene primer amplification gave estimated nucleated cell counts. Here immunoSEQ multiplex PCR was the method, and the copy in TCRdb shows in-frame clones only, minus some. The V and J calls and the clone size are those of that table, but D and trimming were determined from the DNA. In the table there are 110,000 to 150,000 clones, around 80% of which are singletons. Looked up from germline, CDR1 is SGHAT and CDR2 is FQNNGV. The CDR3 runs 17 residues. The V end lost 1 base, the J end lost 3 bases, and 13 bases lay between the germline ends. The TCR originated in a woman in her 50s with acute or convalescent COVID-19. This chain connects TRBV11-2 to TRBJ1-6; weak D call: TRBD1 (5 bases). Sequencing was carried out using peripheral blood. In nucleotides, the CDR3 is TGTGCCAGCAGCTTAGGGCAGGCAGGGCTCTATAATTCACCCCTCCACTTT. Encoded protein: CASSLGQAGLYNSPLHF.